These 8 T cell receptor beta chains share one sample of origin, sequenced in a study of high-grade serous ovarian cancer treatment subgroups. The tumor samples were collected prior to definitive surgery or chemotherapy. Repertoires were generated with immunoSEQ multiplex PCR, while TCRdb's copy carries only in-frame clones and drops some. The sample lists about 7,600 clones, over 70% occurring once. Sequenced: tumor tissue. The receptors originated from a human donor with high-grade serous ovarian cancer.

Concerning this clone: Other DNA sequences within the sample encode an identical CDR3. This chain links TRBV6-5 with TRBJ2-7; tentatively, D is TRBD1 (5 bases). Trimming removed 3 bases from V and 3 bases from J, with 15 bases in between. Germline V CDR1 and CDR2: MNHEY, SVGAGI. This CDR3 contains 15 residues. CDR3 DNA: TGTGCCAGCAGTTATTCGGTGGGCAGGGTCTACGAGCAGTACTTC. This gives the protein CASSYSVGRVYEQYF.

The chain combines TRBV4-3 with TRBJ2-3, with TRBD2 identical over 9 bases. CDR3 length equals 15 residues. CDR1 LGHNA and CDR2 YSLEER come from the germline V gene. V was pared by 0 bases and J by 4 bases, with 2 bases of the junction left unmatched. The CDR3: CASSQDTSGPDTQYF. CDR3 coding DNA: TGCGCCAGCAGCCAAGATACTAGCGGGCCAGATACGCAGTATTTT.

The chain links TRBV30 to TRBJ1-6; 7 nucleotides align to TRBD1. The CDR3 contains 13 residues. Looked up from germline, CDR1 is GTSNPN and CDR2 is SVGIG (reference sequence). The J segment lost 5 bases and the V segment lost 5 bases, leaving 3 bases of the junction unmatched. The CDR3 reads CAWEGQNNSPLHF. The CDR3 DNA follows: TGTGCCTGGGAGGGACAGAATAATTCACCCCTCCACTTT. Full variable domain (outside the CDR3, taken from reference TRBV30 and TRBJ1-6): SQTIHQWPATLVQPVGSPLSLECTVEGTSNPNLYWYRQAAGRGLQLLFYSVGIGQISSEVPQNLSASRPQDRQFILSSKKLLLSDSGFYLCAWEGQNNSPLHFGNGTRLTVT.

This clone was seen once. This chain joins TRBV19 and TRBJ2-1; 8 positions agree with TRBD1. The junction had 10 bases not matched to a gene; V was cut back by 10 bases and J by 5 bases. The CDR3 loop spans 14 amino acids. Germline CDR1 reads LNHDA; CDR2 reads SQIVND (reference sequence). Written as DNA, the CDR3 is TGTGCCACCCAAAAGGACAGGGAGAACAATGAGCAGTTCTTC. Amino acids: CATQKDRENNEQFF. Drawing the rest from reference TRBV19 and TRBJ2-1, the complete variable domain is DGGITQSPKYLFRKEGQNVTLSCEQNLNHDAMYWYRQDPGQGLRLIYYSQIVNDFQKGDIAEGYSVSREKKESFPLTVTSAQKNPTAFYLCATQKDRENNEQFFGPGTRLTVL.

Only a few counts were recorded for this clone. The chain combines TRBV5-1 with TRBJ1-6, with D possibly being TRBD1 (5 bases). Per germline, CDR1 SGHRS and CDR2 YFSETQ. V lost 4 bases, J lost 5 bases, and 13 bases lay in between. The CDR3 is 15 residues long. The CDR3 region is CASSTPTGDNSPLHF. In nucleotides, the CDR3 is TGCGCCAGCAGCACGCCAACAGGTGATAATTCACCCCTCCACTTT.

The chain links TRBV15 to TRBJ2-2, with D maybe TRBD1 (5 bases). The CDR3 contains 15 residues. From germline, CDR1 is LNHNV and CDR2 YYDKDF (reference sequence). The V gene lost 1 base and the J gene lost 0 bases, with 6 bases spanning the gap. CDR3 residues: CATSRVGANTGELFF. The CDR3 region has the DNA TGTGCCACCAGCAGAGTAGGGGCGAACACCGGGGAGCTGTTTTTT. The complete variable domain, with remaining parts taken from reference TRBV15 and TRBJ2-2, reads DAMVIQNPRYQVTQFGKPVTLSCSQTLNHNVMYWYQQKSSQAPKLLFHYYDKDFNNEADTPDNFQSRRPNTSFCFLDIRSPGLGDTAMYLCATSRVGANTGELFFGEGSRLTVL.

This clone was counted only a few times. The chain joins TRBV2 to TRBJ2-6, with a tentative D call TRBD2 (7 bases). This CDR3 has 16 residues. The germline gives CDR1 SNHLY, CDR2 FYNNEI. V was cut by 4 bases and J by 2 bases, with 12 bases left in between. The CDR3, as DNA: TGTGCCAGCAGTGGGGTCGGGGGGCCTGGGGCCAACGTCCTGACTTTC. It translates to CASSGVGGPGANVLTF.

The rearrangement joins TRBV2 to TRBJ2-7; 10 positions match TRBD1. V dropped 8 bases and J dropped 6; count of bases not matched to a gene: 10. The CDR3 runs 14 residues. Germline V gives CDR1 SNHLY, CDR2 FYNNEI. CDR3 residues: CASVRDRGNGEQYF. DNA for the CDR3: TGTGCCAGCGTGCGGGACAGGGGCAACGGCGAGCAGTACTTC.